The 6 T cell receptor beta chains reported below all come from one sample, sequenced in a study of regulatory T cells in long-lasting Graves disease. For TCR beta, libraries came from iRepertoire HTBI primers and Arm-PCR of CDR3 regions. In TCRdb, the multiplex PCR reads were re-called with MiXCR into one record per CDR3 protein. The sample records almost 350,000 distinct CDR3 sequences, roughly 21% being singletons. Stated time point: persistent/refractory GD, antithyroid drugs over 5 years with positive TRAb. Making the TCR library involved RNA that had been extracted from PBMCs. Specimen: peripheral blood mononuclear cells (PBMCs), collected when the disease was refractory, from a patient treated with antithyroid drugs. The origin of the receptors is a female donor with Graves disease.

This clonotype has at least ten counts. The chain is built from TRBV20-1 and TRBJ2-2; 8 bases are a match to TRBD2. This CDR3 contains 17 residues. Germline values: CDR1 DFQATT, CDR2 SNEGSKA (reference sequence). The J segment lost 6 bases and the V segment lost 6 bases, leaving 18 bases of the junction unmatched. DNA of the CDR3: TGCAGTGCCCTGGGGACTAGATCAACCCACCGGTCCGGGGAGCTGTTTTTT. It translates to CSALGTRSTHRSGELFF.

This clonotype was seen repeatedly, ten times or more. V usage is TRBV20-1 and J usage is TRBJ1-2, with D perhaps matching TRBD1 (6 bases). Deletions cut 5 bases from V and 2 bases from J, with 18 bases between. From germline, CDR1 is DFQATT and CDR2 SNEGSKA (reference sequence). The CDR3 is 15 residues long. The CDR3 loop reads CSAPSPRGPNYGYTF. CDR3 DNA sequence: TGCAGTGCTCCCAGCCCACGGGGGCCCAACTATGGCTACACCTTC.

This clonotype was detected many times. The gene calls are TRBV18 and TRBJ1-1, with 7 bases matching TRBD1. After removal of 3 bases from V and 0 bases from J, the junction contained 1 base not matched to a gene. The CDR3 consists of 14 residues. Germline V gene lookup returns CDR1 KGHSH and CDR2 LQKENI. The CDR3 bases are TGTGCCAGCTCACCTGGACAGGTGAACACTGAAGCTTTCTTT. As protein: CASSPGQVNTEAFF.

Many counts were recorded for this clonotype. The chain links TRBV28 to TRBJ2-5; a possible D gene is TRBD1 (6 bases). The germline V and J ends were trimmed by 4 bases and 5 bases, with 23 bases remaining between them. The CDR3 loop spans 17 amino acids. Germline V gene sequence: CDR1 MDHEN, CDR2 SYDVKM. The CDR3 DNA reads TGTGCCAGCAGTTCGGCCCCTTGGGGGCTGGGGACGGAGACCCAGTACTTC. Translating it yields CASSSAPWGLGTETQYF.

This chain links TRBV20-1 with TRBJ2-5; either TRBD1 or TRBD2 may supply D (5 bases each). CDR3 size: 15 residues. CDR1 DFQATT and CDR2 SNEGSKA come from the germline V gene (reference sequence). The germline V and J ends were trimmed by 1 base and 5 bases, with 17 bases remaining between them. Written as DNA, the CDR3 is TGCAGTGCTAGAGTTGGGGCTAGCAAGTACGAGACCCAGTACTTC. Protein product: CSARVGASKYETQYF.

Many counts were recorded for this clonotype. V usage is TRBV2 and J usage is TRBJ2-7, with no clear D. The germline gives CDR1 SNHLY, CDR2 FYNNEI. This CDR3 has 11 amino acids. The V gene lost 3 bases and the J gene lost 6 bases, with 6 bases spanning the gap. CDR3 coding DNA: TGTGCCAGCAGTGATACAAGCGAGCAGTACTTC. Translation gives CASSDTSEQYF.